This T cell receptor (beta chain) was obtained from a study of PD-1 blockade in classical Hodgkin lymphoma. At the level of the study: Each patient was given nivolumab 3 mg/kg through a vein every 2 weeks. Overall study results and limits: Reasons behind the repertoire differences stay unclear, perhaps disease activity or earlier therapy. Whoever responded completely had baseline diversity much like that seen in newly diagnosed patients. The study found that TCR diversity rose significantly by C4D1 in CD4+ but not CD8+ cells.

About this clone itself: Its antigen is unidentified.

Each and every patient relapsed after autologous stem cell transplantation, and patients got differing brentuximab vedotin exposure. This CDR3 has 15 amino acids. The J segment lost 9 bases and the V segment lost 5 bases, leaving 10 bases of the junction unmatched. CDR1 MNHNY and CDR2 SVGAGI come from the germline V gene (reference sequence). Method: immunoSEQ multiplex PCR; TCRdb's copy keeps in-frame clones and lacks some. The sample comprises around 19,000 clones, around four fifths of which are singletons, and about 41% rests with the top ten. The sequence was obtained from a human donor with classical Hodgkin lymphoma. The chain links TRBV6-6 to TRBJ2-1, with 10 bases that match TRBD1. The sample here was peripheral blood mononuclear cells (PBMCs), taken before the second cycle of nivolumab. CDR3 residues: CASSRRQGAIVEQFF. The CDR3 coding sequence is TGTGCCAGCAGTCGTCGACAGGGGGCTATAGTTGAGCAGTTCTTC.